This passage covers 32 T cell receptor beta chains from one sample sequenced in a study of T cell repertoires in ileal Crohn's disease. Repertoires were generated with immunoSEQ multiplex PCR, while TCRdb's copy carries only in-frame clones and drops some. Of 6,500 to 7,500 clones listed, 72% were seen once; the top ten hold 8% to 10%. The source material was ileal tissue. These receptors were taken from an adult with Crohn's disease.

The V gene is TRBV18, the J gene TRBJ1-1; 8 nucleotides match TRBD1. Germline trimming cut 6 bases from V and 2 bases from J; bases unmatched to any gene: 14. In germline, CDR1 is KGHSH, CDR2 LQKENI. The CDR3 consists of 17 residues. CDR3 DNA: TGTGCCAGCTCCCTCACTGGACAGGGAACCCTTAACACTGAAGCTTTCTTT. It yields the protein CASSLTGQGTLNTEAFF. Looking up the rest from reference TRBV18 and TRBJ1-1 gives the full variable domain: NAGVMQNPRHLVRRRGQEARLRCSPMKGHSHVYWYRQLPEEGLKFMVYLQKENIIDESGMPKERFSAEFPKEGPSILRIQQVVRGDSAAYFCASSLTGQGTLNTEAFFGQGTRLTVV.

Only a few counts were recorded for this clone. The J gene is TRBJ2-3, the V gene TRBV6-5, with 8 bases that match TRBD2. CDR3 length: 14 amino acids. J lost 4 bases, V lost 7 bases, and 7 bases had no gene match. CDR1 is MNHEY, CDR2 SVGAGI, per germline. CDR3 coding DNA: TGTGCCAGCATTGCGGGGGGATCGTCAGATACGCAGTATTTT. Translating gives CASIAGGSSDTQYF.

This chain uses TRBV14 with TRBJ2-4; D possibly corresponds to TRBD1 (5 bases). Trimming pared 1 base from V and 2 bases from J, leaving 12 bases between. This CDR3 contains 16 residues. Germline CDR1 and CDR2: SGHDN and FVKESK. CDR3 residues: CASSQAAGRPKNIQYF. In nucleotides, the CDR3 is TGTGCCAGCAGCCAAGCGGCAGGGCGGCCCAAAAACATTCAGTACTTC.

The rearrangement uses TRBV6-5 and TRBJ1-1; 8 nucleotides match TRBD1. The germline gives CDR1 MNHEY, CDR2 SVGAGI. This CDR3 is built from 14 residues. V dropped 6 bases and J dropped 4; count of bases not matched to a gene: 7. CDR3 residues: CASRGSGGITEAFF. In DNA form, the CDR3 reads TGTGCCAGCAGGGGTTCAGGGGGCATCACTGAAGCTTTCTTT.

This sequence joins TRBV29-1 and TRBJ2-7; TRBD2 agrees at 7 bases. Germline CDR1 and CDR2: SQVTM and ANQGSEA. J gave up 0 bases and V 4 bases, and 6 bases lay outside the gene matches. The CDR3 runs to 14 residues. The CDR3 loop reads CSVGGRAPSYEQYF. The CDR3, as DNA: TGCAGCGTTGGAGGGAGGGCCCCCTCCTACGAGCAGTACTTC.

The genes are TRBV11-3 and TRBJ2-2; the D gene is possibly TRBD1 (6 bases). V lost 5 bases and J lost 7, with 14 bases in between. This CDR3 is built from 14 residues. Germline V lookup: CDR1 SGHNT, CDR2 YENEEA. CDR3 nucleotides: TGTGCCAGCAGCCAGCTCTCAGGGGTCGGGGAGCTGTTTTTT. Encoded protein: CASSQLSGVGELFF. Combining the CDR3 with reference TRBV11-3 and TRBJ2-2 gives the whole variable domain EAGVVQSPRYKIIEKKQPVAFWCNPISGHNTLYWYLQNLGQGPELLIRYENEEAVDDSQLPKDRFSAERLKGVDSTLKIQPAELGDSAVYLCASSQLSGVGELFFGEGSRLTVL.

This clone came up a few times. The V call is TRBV4-1, the J call TRBJ1-6; no clear D gene. V was cut by 2 bases and J by 10 bases, with 9 bases left in between. The CDR3 is made up of 13 amino acids. Germline assignment: CDR1 MGHRA and CDR2 YSYEKL. The CDR3 DNA follows: TGCGCCAGCAGCCAATATGAGCAATCACCCCTCCACTTT. Amino acid sequence: CASSQYEQSPLHF.

The V gene is TRBV28, the J gene TRBJ1-4; no reliable D call. Deletions cut 1 base from V and 6 bases from J, with 3 bases between. Looked up from germline, CDR1 is MDHEN and CDR2 is SYDVKM. The CDR3 is 12 amino acids. The CDR3 sequence is CASSLSDEKLFF. CDR3 coding DNA: TGTGCCAGCAGTTTATCAGATGAAAAACTGTTTTTT.

CDR3 amino acids: CASSKPGQTYEQYF. For the CDR3, the DNA is TGCGCCAGCAGCAAACCGGGACAGACTTACGAGCAGTACTTC. V gene TRBV4-1 combines with J gene TRBJ2-7; 7 bases match TRBD1. The CDR3 totals 14 residues. Unmatched junction bases numbered 8, after V lost 5 bases and J lost 4 bases. Per germline, CDR1 MGHRA and CDR2 YSYEKL.

This clone was counted only a few times. The chain links TRBV19 to TRBJ1-5; D call uncertain. CDR3 length: 16 amino acids. In germline, CDR1 is LNHDA, CDR2 SQIVND (reference sequence). The V end lost 0 bases, the J end lost 7 bases, and 16 bases lay between the germline ends. DNA of the CDR3: TGTGCCAGTAGTATAGAGAGCACTTGGACTACCCAGCCCCAGCATTTT. Translation gives CASSIESTWTTQPQHF.

The chain employs TRBV11-2 and TRBJ1-2; TRBD1 aligns across 7 bases. This CDR3 region has 14 residues. V lost 5 bases to trimming and J lost 2 bases; unmatched junction nucleotides: 5. The V gene's germline CDR1 is SGHAT and CDR2 FQNNGV. The CDR3 coding sequence is TGTGCCAGCAGCACCTGGGACAGAAACTATGGCTACACCTTC. Residues: CASSTWDRNYGYTF.

The V and J genes are TRBV2 and TRBJ1-5; possible D gene TRBD1, 5 bases. CDR3 length: 14 residues. V was clipped by 3 bases and J by 4 bases, with 10 bases between them. Germline CDR1 reads SNHLY; CDR2 reads FYNNEI. In nucleotides, the CDR3 is TGTGCCAGCAGTGAGGGGCGGAATAATCAGCCCCAGCATTTT. It yields the protein CASSEGRNNQPQHF.

The rearrangement joins TRBV19 to TRBJ2-7; 9 bases agree with TRBD1. This CDR3 contains 14 residues. J was trimmed by 2 bases and V by 5 bases; bases with no gene match: 4. The germline V gene encodes CDR1 LNHDA and CDR2 SQIVND (reference sequence). CDR3 in DNA: TGTGCCAGTAGTGACCGGGACAGGGCCTACGAGCAGTACTTC. This encodes CASSDRDRAYEQYF.

The chain recombines TRBV6-4 with TRBJ1-1; 12 bases are a match to TRBD1. CDR1 MRHNA and CDR2 SNTAGT come from the germline V gene. The CDR3 length is 14 residues. The ends lost 4 bases at V and 10 bases at J; junction bases unmatched: 7. CDR3 coding DNA: TGTGCCAGCAGTGTCGGGACAGGGGGCGACCCAGCTTTCTTT. Residues: CASSVGTGGDPAFF.

CDR3 in amino acids: CAWAGTGEFGYTF. The CDR3 bases are TGTGCCTGGGCCGGGACAGGGGAATTTGGCTACACCTTC. The chain joins TRBV30 to TRBJ1-2, with 10 positions matching TRBD1. J was trimmed by 7 bases and V by 5 bases; bases with no gene match: 7. In germline, CDR1 is GTSNPN, CDR2 SVGIG (reference sequence). The CDR3 spans 13 residues. Full variable domain (outside the CDR3, taken from reference TRBV30 and TRBJ1-2): SQTIHQWPATLVQPVGSPLSLECTVEGTSNPNLYWYRQAAGRGLQLLFYSVGIGQISSEVPQNLSASRPQDRQFILSSKKLLLSDSGFYLCAWAGTGEFGYTFGSGTRLTVV.

V and J are TRBV7-9 and TRBJ2-7, with 11 nucleotides matching TRBD2. The CDR3 totals 15 residues. Germline-derived CDR1 and CDR2 are SEHNR and FQNEAQ (reference sequence). The ends lost 4 bases at V and 6 bases at J; junction bases unmatched: 8. Here the CDR3 DNA reads TGTGCCAGCAGCTCCACGACGACTAGCGGGGTCGAGCAGTACTTC. It codes for CASSSTTTSGVEQYF.

The genes are TRBV4-2 and TRBJ1-5, with 7 bases lining up with TRBD1. Losses at the gene ends were 0 bases for V and 0 bases for J; bases not matched to a gene: 2. The length of the CDR3 is 16 residues. Germline values: CDR1 LGHNA, CDR2 YNFKEQ. CDR3 nucleotides: TGTGCCAGCAGCCAAGATGGGACAGTTAGCAATCAGCCCCAGCATTTT. Amino acids: CASSQDGTVSNQPQHF.

The J gene is TRBJ2-2, the V gene TRBV5-8; 10 nucleotides agree with TRBD2. V was clipped by 4 bases and J by 4 bases; unmatched bases: 7. Germline lookup yields CDR1 SGHTS and CDR2 YDEGEE. The CDR3 totals 16 residues. CDR3 sequence reads: CASSLLAGGGTGELFF. CDR3 nucleotide sequence: TGTGCCAGCAGCCTCTTAGCGGGAGGCGGCACCGGGGAGCTGTTTTTT.

As regards this clone: Different DNA sequences within this sample yield the same CDR3. This chain joins TRBV7-3 and TRBJ2-2; D not certain. The CDR3 runs to 15 residues. V was clipped by 1 base and J by 1 base, with 7 bases between them. Per germline, CDR1 SGHTA and CDR2 FQGTGA. This CDR3 reads CASSLSPGNTGELFF. The CDR3 DNA sequence: TGTGCCAGCAGCTTAAGCCCGGGGAACACCGGGGAGCTGTTTTTT.

Only a few counts were recorded for this clone. V gene TRBV19 combines with J gene TRBJ2-3; no definite D call. Germline CDR1 LNHDA, CDR2 SQIVND (reference sequence). Trimming stripped 4 bases from V and 2 bases from J, with 4 bases between. This CDR3 is built from 12 residues. The CDR3 DNA is TGTGCCAGTAGTACTCTCACAGATACGCAGTATTTT. It encodes CASSTLTDTQYF.

The chain recombines TRBV25-1 with TRBJ2-1; 14 nucleotides match TRBD2. The CDR3 covers 17 residues. V dropped 6 bases and J dropped 6; count of bases not matched to a gene: 10. CDR1 is MGHDK and CDR2 is SYGVNS in the germline V gene. The CDR3 sequence is CASSRTSGRILANEQFF. The CDR3 coding sequence is TGTGCCAGCAGCAGGACTAGCGGGAGGATATTGGCCAATGAGCAGTTCTTC.

The gene calls are TRBV29-1 and TRBJ2-2; D is possibly TRBD2 (6 bases). The CDR3 loop spans 13 amino acids. V lost 7 bases, J lost 6 bases, and 15 bases lay in between. Germline V CDR1 and CDR2: SQVTM, ANQGSEA. The CDR3 reads CSGGSPGAGELFF. The DNA of the CDR3 is TGCAGCGGAGGATCTCCGGGGGCCGGGGAGCTGTTTTTT.

This clone ranks as large. The V gene is TRBV6-7, the J gene TRBJ1-2, with D perhaps matching TRBD1 (5 bases). TRBV6-7 falls under the ORF class, with uncertain function. This CDR3 is built from 15 residues. V lost 2 bases, J lost 4 bases, and 14 bases lay in between. The CDR3 nucleotides read TGTGCCAGCAGTTACCCTAACAGGTTTGGCTATGGCTACACCTTC. This encodes CASSYPNRFGYGYTF.

V and J are TRBV7-9 and TRBJ2-2, with TRBD2 as a possible D gene (5 bases). The germline CDR1 and CDR2 sequences are SEHNR and FQNEAQ (reference sequence). This CDR3 comprises 15 residues. Trimming removed 1 base from V and 6 bases from J, with 12 bases in between. CDR3: CASSLVSGSAGELFF. CDR3 nucleotides: TGTGCCAGCAGCTTAGTCTCGGGGAGCGCCGGGGAGCTGTTTTTT.

V and J are TRBV5-1 and TRBJ1-6; no definite D call. Germline V lookup: CDR1 SGHRS, CDR2 YFSETQ. The CDR3 runs to 16 residues. V shed 4 bases and J shed 4 bases, with 15 bases lying between them. The CDR3 coding sequence is TGCGCCAGCAGCCCCGCGGCAAGGTGGTATAATTCACCCCTCCACTTT. Encoded protein: CASSPAARWYNSPLHF.

Details on this clone: The sample holds other DNA sequences that translate to the same CDR3. V usage is TRBV9 and J usage is TRBJ2-5; tentatively, D is TRBD2 (5 bases). V gave up 0 bases and J gave up 2 bases, with 8 bases separating them. Per germline, CDR1 SGDLS and CDR2 YYNGEE. The CDR3 length is 14 residues. The CDR3 protein is CASSVGGGQETQYF. The CDR3 coding sequence is TGTGCCAGCAGCGTAGGAGGAGGTCAAGAGACCCAGTACTTC.

The rearrangement uses TRBV6-1 and TRBJ1-5; unclear D gene. Germline CDR1 and CDR2: MNHNS and SASEGT. The CDR3 consists of 14 residues. V gave up 7 bases and J gave up 1 base, with 11 bases separating them. As DNA, the CDR3 is TGTGCCAGCACCGAGGGTAGGAGCAATCAGCCCCAGCATTTT. It translates to CASTEGRSNQPQHF.

The chain joins TRBV25-1 to TRBJ2-2; unclear D gene. CDR3 length: 14 residues. CDR1 MGHDK and CDR2 SYGVNS come from the germline V gene. V lost 3 bases and J 4 bases, leaving 9 bases between the germline ends. CDR3 protein: CASSDLASTGELFF. CDR3 nucleotide sequence: TGTGCCAGCAGTGATTTGGCTAGCACCGGGGAGCTGTTTTTT.

V and J are TRBV7-8 and TRBJ2-6; TRBD2 might be the D (6 bases). Between the trimmed V and J ends, which lost 5 bases and 0 bases, there was a span of 20 bases. Per germline, CDR1 SGHVS and CDR2 FQNEAQ. This CDR3 contains 19 residues. In DNA, the CDR3 is TGTGCCAGCAGCCTGCGGTCGGGTGGGAGGAGCTCTGGGGCCAACGTCCTGACTTTC. Residues: CASSLRSGGRSSGANVLTF.

The chain carries TRBV2 and TRBJ1-2; no reliable D call. V dropped 0 bases and J dropped 7 bases, with 9 bases sitting between them. The CDR3 length is 13 residues. The germline V gene has CDR1 SNHLY and CDR2 FYNNEI. The CDR3 loop reads CASSEAGAGGYTF. The CDR3 DNA sequence: TGTGCCAGCAGTGAAGCTGGCGCGGGTGGCTACACCTTC.

DNA for the CDR3: TGTGCCAGCAGGGACTACTCTGGGGCCAACGTCCTGACTTTC. This codes for CASRDYSGANVLTF. The V and J genes are TRBV2 and TRBJ2-6, with D perhaps matching TRBD2 (6 bases). V was cut by 6 bases and J by 0 bases, with 6 bases left in between. The CDR3 covers 14 residues. Germline V gives CDR1 SNHLY, CDR2 FYNNEI.

This chain joins TRBV7-8 and TRBJ2-1; D not resolved. Trimming took off 1 base at V and 0 bases at J, with 7 bases between the two ends. The CDR3 is made up of 15 amino acids. Per the germline V gene, CDR1 is SGHVS and CDR2 is FQNEAQ. The CDR3 loop reads CASSLEVYSYNEQFF. The CDR3 DNA reads TGTGCCAGCAGCTTAGAAGTCTACTCCTACAATGAGCAGTTCTTC.